This T cell receptor (beta chain) was retrieved from a study of T cells in Graves' hyperthyroidism and ophthalmopathy (dated by TCRdb to about 2019). In terms of the full investigation: Peripheral blood was collected at initial diagnosis, before any treatment. A discovery cohort of 95 to 100 patients, about 40 with Graves' ophthalmopathy and approximately 55 with stable Graves' hyperthyroidism, was used to find distinguishing TCR V-J signatures. The 100 or so discovery patients were randomly divided into training and test sets at a 7:3 ratio. The paper describes TCR Vbeta CDR3 sequencing of about 140 peripheral blood samples, made up of some 40 ophthalmopathy patients, 70 to 75 hyperthyroidism patients and 17 progressor patients. Following sampling, methimazole starting at 30 mg daily was given to hyperthyroidism patients, and high-dose intravenous methylprednisolone was given to ophthalmopathy patients. Thyroid tissue and blood T-cell repertoires from six Graves' hyperthyroidism patients were also compared in the study. Prospective prediction of ophthalmopathy was tested in an independent validation cohort of under 20 hyperthyroidism patients and 15 to 17 patients who later progressed to ophthalmopathy. Study-wide conclusions, independent of this receptor: A 13 V-J signature model separated ophthalmopathy from stable hyperthyroidism, with nearly 90% sensitivity and roughly 81% specificity in cross-validation and 80%/75% in testing. Most expanded thyroid clonotypes (frequency above 0.001) were also detected in blood, a finding suggesting that blood repertoires may reflect thyroid immune responses. Sample size was not statistically predetermined, and investigators were not blinded to group allocation. During validation, the model predicted progression to ophthalmopathy a median of around 7 months ahead of onset, with around 65% sensitivity and 72% to 85% specificity.

The CDR3 goes from the cysteine to the phenylalanine over 16 residues. Solely the CDR3 DNA is kept, with 48 bases framed from the first base. Per the germline V gene, SGHRS is the CDR1 and YFSETQ is the CDR2. The TCR beta CDR3 regions were amplified from RNA transcripts. The TCR CDR3 was subjected to a first round of RT-PCR using the HTBI primer set and the Qiagen OneStep RT-PCR kit. A second multiplex PCR round built the libraries, followed by size selection and purification. Sequencing of the libraries was done on an Illumina HiSeq2000 using paired-end 100 bp reads. Per the original workflow: Raw data were processed with SOAPnuke, discarding reads with adapters, uncalled bases, mean Phred below 15, or no exact constant-primer or identifier match. COPE v1.2.5 was used to merge high-quality paired reads, and clonotypes were defined as unique nucleotide sequences. MiTCR v1.1 was used to align clonotypes to the IMGT TRBV, TRBD and TRBJ reference segments. Only V-J combinations with frequency above 0.0001, covering about 99% of repertoires, were analysed. The TCS score was defined as the ratio of F50 (clonal expansion) to E x V (chaos), calculated using BLOSUM62-based TCRdist between CDR3 peptides within each V-J. Welch's t-statistics and random forest reduced around 510 V-J features to 10 to 15, which were used in a naive Bayes classifier (R e1071). TCRdb redid the processing of the public reads, applying fastp at Q25 and MiXCR, and retained in-frame beta chains. CDR3 protein duplicates are merged, each entry listing the most common genes and DNA. The V and J calls follow TCRdb's processing rather than the paper's. Within this sample are approximately 530,000 distinct CDR3 sequences, with nearly 20% of them counted one time only. The ten most abundant clones make up about 45% of the sample.

Moderately to severely active disease, a Clinical Activity Score of at least 3, a NOSPECS grade of at least 4, and a duration under 3 months were present in ophthalmopathy patients. Exclusion was applied to patients with uncontrolled infections, other autoimmune diseases, pregnancy or lactation. Diagnoses were based on clinical symptoms, serum thyroxine and TRAb, thyroid ultrasound and orbital computed tomography. PBMCs were separated from roughly 9.6 ml of fresh peripheral blood using Ficoll-Paque density gradient centrifugation. Trizol reagent was used to extract total RNA, and RNA quality was then checked on an Agilent 2100 Bioanalyzer. Comment on this clonotype: No cognate antigen has been identified for it. Sequence at one end of the junction differs from germline and may be a read error.

This TCR came from a man in his forties with Graves' ophthalmopathy. Sequencing input: blood. Rearrangement joined TRBV5-1 to TRBJ2-5, with TRBD2 matching 13 junction bases. The CDR3 reads CASSPGLAGDQEAQYF. DNA sequence: TGCGCCAGCAGCCCTGGACTAGCGGGGGACCAAGAGGCCCAGTACTTC.